The TCR beta chain described here comes from a study of blood T cell repertoires in COVID-19. On the study more broadly: Acute and convalescent COVID-19 specimens originated in the United States, Italy and Spain.

Original analysis: Using reference gene primer amplification, nucleated cell counts were estimated. TCRdb's table, derived via immunoSEQ multiplex PCR, lists solely in-frame clones and lacks some. For V, J and clone size, that table is used; D and trimming come from the DNA. Found here are about 120,000 clones, more than 70% of them singletons; the top ten hold 1.5%. Sequencing input: peripheral blood. The source of this sequence is a human donor in a cohort sampled during active COVID-19.

The CDR3 region is CASSLDYGTDTQYF. The CDR3, as DNA: TGTGCCAGCAGTTTAGACTACGGCACAGATACGCAGTATTTT. The V and J genes are TRBV28 and TRBJ2-3; possibly TRBD2 for D (5 bases). V was pared by 2 bases and J by 1 base, with 7 bases between. CDR1 and CDR2 (germline): MDHEN, SYDVKM. The CDR3 extends over 14 amino acids.